This T cell receptor beta chain was recorded in a study of T cell repertoires in cytomegalovirus infection. Study context: In public TCR beta signatures, there were indications of both CMV infection and matching HLA type.

This clonotype was picked up a small number of times. Its antigen is not identified. A single record per CDR3 protein comes from TCRdb applying MiXCR to the reads. The sample has about 490,000 distinct CDR3 sequences, around 27% seen once. Findings and limits, study-wide: CMV carriers with the relevant HLA were identified by cumulative public TCR beta family frequency. Ex vivo responses were dominated by HLA-C-restricted CMV-specific TCR beta clonotypes.

There are 12 residues in the CDR3. V lost 0 bases to trimming and J lost 11 bases, with 7 bases between them. The germline V gene encodes CDR1 SGHNT and CDR2 YENEEA. The origin of this receptor is a human donor in good health (CMV status not recorded). Some clones in this sample may be carry-over from other donors' samples. The chain employs TRBV11-3 and TRBJ1-4; D is undetermined. The sample was PBMCs. DNA for the CDR3: TGTGCCAGCAGCTTAGACCGCTGGAAACTGTTTTTT. This translates into CASSLDRWKLFF.